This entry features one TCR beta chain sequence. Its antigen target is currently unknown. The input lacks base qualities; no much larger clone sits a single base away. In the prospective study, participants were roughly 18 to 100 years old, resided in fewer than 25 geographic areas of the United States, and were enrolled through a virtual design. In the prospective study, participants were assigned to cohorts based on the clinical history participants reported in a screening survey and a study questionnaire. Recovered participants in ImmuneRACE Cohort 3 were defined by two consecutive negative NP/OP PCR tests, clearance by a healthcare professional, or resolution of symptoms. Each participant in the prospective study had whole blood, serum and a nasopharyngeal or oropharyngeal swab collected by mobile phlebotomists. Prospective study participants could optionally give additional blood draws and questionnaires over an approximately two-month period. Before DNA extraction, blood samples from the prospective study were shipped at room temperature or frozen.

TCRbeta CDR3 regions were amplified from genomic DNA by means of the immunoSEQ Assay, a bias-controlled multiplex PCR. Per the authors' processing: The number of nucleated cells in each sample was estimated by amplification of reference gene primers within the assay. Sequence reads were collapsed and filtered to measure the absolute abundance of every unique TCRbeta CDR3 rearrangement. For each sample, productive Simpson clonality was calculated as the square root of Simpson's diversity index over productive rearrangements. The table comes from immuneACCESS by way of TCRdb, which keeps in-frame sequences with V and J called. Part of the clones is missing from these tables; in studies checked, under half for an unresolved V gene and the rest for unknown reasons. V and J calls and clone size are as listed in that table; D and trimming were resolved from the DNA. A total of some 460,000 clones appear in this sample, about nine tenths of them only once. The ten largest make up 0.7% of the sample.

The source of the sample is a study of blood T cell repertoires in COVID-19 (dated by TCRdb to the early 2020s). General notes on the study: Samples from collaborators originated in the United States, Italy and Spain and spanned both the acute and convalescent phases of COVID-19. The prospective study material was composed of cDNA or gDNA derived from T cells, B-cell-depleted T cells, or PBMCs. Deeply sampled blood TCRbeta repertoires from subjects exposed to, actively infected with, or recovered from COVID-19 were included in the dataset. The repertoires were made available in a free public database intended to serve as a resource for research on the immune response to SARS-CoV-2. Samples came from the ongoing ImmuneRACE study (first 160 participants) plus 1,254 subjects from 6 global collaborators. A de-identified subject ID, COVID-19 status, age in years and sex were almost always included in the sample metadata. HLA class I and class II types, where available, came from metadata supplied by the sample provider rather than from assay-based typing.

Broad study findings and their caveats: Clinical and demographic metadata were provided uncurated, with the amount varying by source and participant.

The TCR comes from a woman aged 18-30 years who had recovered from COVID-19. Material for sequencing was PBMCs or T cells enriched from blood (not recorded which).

The DNA is as follows: TGTGCCAGTAGTATAGGCGGGGCAGATACGCAGTATTTT. Its amino acids are CASSIGGADTQYF. Recombination joined TRBV19 with TRBJ2-3; possibly the D gene is TRBD2, per 6 matching bases. The cysteine opens and the phenylalanine closes a CDR3 of 13 amino acids. Only CDR3 DNA remains: 39 bases, in frame from the first base. According to the germline V gene (reference sequence), CDR1 reads LNHDA and CDR2 reads SQIVND. The junction shows trimming of 1 base on V and 4 bases on J, plus 6 bases between the germline ends.